This TCR beta chain was sequenced during a study of blood T cells in healthy people across ages. Points from the study as a whole: Across the age range, TCR beta diversity per million T cells fell in a roughly linear way.

There are 16 residues in the CDR3. The ends lost 0 bases at V and 2 bases at J; junction bases unmatched: 4. Germline V lookup: CDR1 LGHNA, CDR2 YSLEER. This clonotype has only a few counts. The antigen remains unidentified. Through a sample-barcoded 5' primer and a J-beta primer mix, a second PCR was run for roughly 7 to 11 cycles. A single record per CDR3 protein comes from TCRdb applying MiXCR to the 5' RACE reads. The table lists around 700,000 distinct CDR3 sequences, 20% to 25% of them singletons, with more than 8.5% in the top ten. These data were also reused for a study on T cells of mothers and their children.

The chain carries TRBV4-3 and TRBJ2-7; 10 bases are shared with TRBD1. Sample: blood. The clonotype comes from a boy between 10 and 17 years old in good health. CDR3 sequence: CASSQDWGTGAYEQYF. The CDR3 DNA reads as TGCGCCAGCAGCCAAGATTGGGGGACAGGGGCCTACGAGCAGTACTTC.